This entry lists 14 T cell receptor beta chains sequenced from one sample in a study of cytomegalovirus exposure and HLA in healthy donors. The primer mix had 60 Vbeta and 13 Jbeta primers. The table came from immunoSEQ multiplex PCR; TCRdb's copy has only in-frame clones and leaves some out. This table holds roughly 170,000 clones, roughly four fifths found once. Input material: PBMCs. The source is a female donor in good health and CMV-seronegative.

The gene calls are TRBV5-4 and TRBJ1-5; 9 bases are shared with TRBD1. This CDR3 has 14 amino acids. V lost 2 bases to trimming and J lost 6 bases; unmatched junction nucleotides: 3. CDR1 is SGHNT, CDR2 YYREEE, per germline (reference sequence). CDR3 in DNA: TGTGCCAGCAGCTTACAGGGGGCGGGTCAGCCCCAGCATTTT. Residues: CASSLQGAGQPQHF.

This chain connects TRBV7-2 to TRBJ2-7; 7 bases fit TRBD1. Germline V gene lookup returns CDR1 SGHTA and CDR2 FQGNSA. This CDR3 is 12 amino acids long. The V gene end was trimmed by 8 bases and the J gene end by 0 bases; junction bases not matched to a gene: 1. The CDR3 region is CASSGGSYEQYF. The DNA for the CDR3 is TGTGCCAGCTCAGGGGGCTCCTACGAGCAGTACTTC.

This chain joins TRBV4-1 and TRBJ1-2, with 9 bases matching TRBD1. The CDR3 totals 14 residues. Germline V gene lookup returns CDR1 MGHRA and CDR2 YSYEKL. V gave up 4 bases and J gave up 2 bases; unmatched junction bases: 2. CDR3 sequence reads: CASSRGQGNYGYTF. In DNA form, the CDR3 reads TGCGCCAGCAGCCGCGGACAGGGGAACTATGGCTACACCTTC.

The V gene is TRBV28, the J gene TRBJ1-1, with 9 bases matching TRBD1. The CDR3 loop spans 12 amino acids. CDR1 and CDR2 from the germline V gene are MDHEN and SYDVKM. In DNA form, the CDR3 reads TGTGGATACAGGGGGCTGAACACTGAAGCTTTCTTT. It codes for CGYRGLNTEAFF. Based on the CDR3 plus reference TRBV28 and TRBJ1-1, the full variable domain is DVKVTQSSRYLVKRTGEKVFLECVQDMDHENMFWYRQDPGLGLRLIYFSYDVKMKEKGDIPEGYSVSREKKERFSLILESASTNQTSMYLCGYRGLNTEAFFGQGTRLTVV.

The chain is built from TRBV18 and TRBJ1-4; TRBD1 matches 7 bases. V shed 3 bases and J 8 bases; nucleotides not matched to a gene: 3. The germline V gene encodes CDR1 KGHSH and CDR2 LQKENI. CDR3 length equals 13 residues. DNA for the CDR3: TGTGCCAGCTCACCCAGGGGACAGGAAAAACTGTTTTTT. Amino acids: CASSPRGQEKLFF.

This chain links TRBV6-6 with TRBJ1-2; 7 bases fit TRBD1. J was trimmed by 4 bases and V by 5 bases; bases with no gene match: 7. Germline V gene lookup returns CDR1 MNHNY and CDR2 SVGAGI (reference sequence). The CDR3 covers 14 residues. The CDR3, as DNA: TGTGCCAGCAGTGGACAGGTCGGGGGCTATGGCTACACCTTC. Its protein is CASSGQVGGYGYTF.

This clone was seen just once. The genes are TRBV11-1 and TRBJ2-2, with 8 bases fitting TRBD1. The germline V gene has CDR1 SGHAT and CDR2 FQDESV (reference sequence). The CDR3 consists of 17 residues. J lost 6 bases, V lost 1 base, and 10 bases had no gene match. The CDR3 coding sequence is TGTGCCAGCAGCTTAGTGTCTGGGACAGGCGTCCCCGGGGAGCTGTTTTTT. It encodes CASSLVSGTGVPGELFF.

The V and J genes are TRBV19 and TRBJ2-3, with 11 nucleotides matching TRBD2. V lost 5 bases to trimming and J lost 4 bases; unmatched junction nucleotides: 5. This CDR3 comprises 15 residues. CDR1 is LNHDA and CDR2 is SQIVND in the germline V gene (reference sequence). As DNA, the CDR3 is TGTGCCAGTAGTGATACTAGCGGGAGCCCAGATACGCAGTATTTT. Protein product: CASSDTSGSPDTQYF.

DNA of the CDR3: TGTGCCAGCAGACAGGGTTTAGGCAATCAGCCCCAGCATTTT. Translated: CASRQGLGNQPQHF. The chain combines TRBV6-6 with TRBJ1-5, with D maybe TRBD1 (6 bases). The CDR3 has 14 residues. Trimming shortened V by 6 bases and J by 2 bases, and 11 bases separated the two germline ends. CDR1 MNHNY and CDR2 SVGAGI come from the germline V gene (reference sequence).

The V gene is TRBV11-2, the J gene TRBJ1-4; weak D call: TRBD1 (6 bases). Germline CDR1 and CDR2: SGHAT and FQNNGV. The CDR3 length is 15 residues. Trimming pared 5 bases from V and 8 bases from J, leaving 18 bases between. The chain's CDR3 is CASSQQGGVSEKLFF. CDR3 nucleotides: TGTGCCAGCAGCCAACAGGGAGGGGTTTCCGAAAAACTGTTTTTT. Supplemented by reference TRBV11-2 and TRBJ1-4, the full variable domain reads EAGVAQSPRYKIIEKRQSVAFWCNPISGHATLYWYQQILGQGPKLLIQFQNNGVVDDSQLPKDRFSAERLKGVDSTLKIQPAKLEDSAVYLCASSQQGGVSEKLFFGSGTQLSVL.

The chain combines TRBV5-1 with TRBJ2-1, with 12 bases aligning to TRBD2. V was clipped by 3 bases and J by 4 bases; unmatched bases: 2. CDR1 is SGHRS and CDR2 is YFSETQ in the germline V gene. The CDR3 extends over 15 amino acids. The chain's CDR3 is CASSWGLAGYNEQFF. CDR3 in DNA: TGCGCCAGCAGCTGGGGACTAGCGGGTTACAATGAGCAGTTCTTC.

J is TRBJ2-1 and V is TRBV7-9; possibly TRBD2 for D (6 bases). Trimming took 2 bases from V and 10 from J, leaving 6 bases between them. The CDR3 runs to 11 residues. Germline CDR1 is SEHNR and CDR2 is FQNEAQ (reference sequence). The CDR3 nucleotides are TGTGCCAGCAGCTTACGGGAGGAGCAGTTCTTC. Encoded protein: CASSLREEQFF.

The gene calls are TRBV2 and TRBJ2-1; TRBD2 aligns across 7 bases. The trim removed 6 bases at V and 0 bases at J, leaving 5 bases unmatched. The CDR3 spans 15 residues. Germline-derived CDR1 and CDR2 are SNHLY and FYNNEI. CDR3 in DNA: TGTGCCAGCAGCCCAGGGAGGGGCTCCTACAATGAGCAGTTCTTC. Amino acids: CASSPGRGSYNEQFF.

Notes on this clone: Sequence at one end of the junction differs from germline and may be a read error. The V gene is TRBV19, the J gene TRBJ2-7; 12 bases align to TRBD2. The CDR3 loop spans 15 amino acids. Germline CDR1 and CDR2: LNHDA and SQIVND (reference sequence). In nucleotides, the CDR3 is TGTGCCAGTAGCATAGGACTAGCGGGGATGTACGAGCAGTACTTC. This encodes CASSIGLAGMYEQYF.